Sequencing of this TCR beta chain was carried out in a study of blood T cell repertoires in COVID-19. CDR1 and CDR2 (germline): SGHRS, YFSETQ. The CDR3 runs to 15 residues. V lost 4 bases and J lost 4, with 15 bases in between. Original data processing: Using reference gene primer amplification, nucleated cell counts were estimated. TCRdb keeps only in-frame clones here, not all; method: immunoSEQ multiplex PCR. That table furnishes V, J and clone size, whereas the DNA furnished D and trimming. The data show 250,000 to 350,000 clones, around 90% seen once. The receptor's source is a woman younger than 45 who had recovered from COVID-19. This chain links TRBV5-1 with TRBJ2-1; possibly TRBD2 for D (6 bases). The source material was PBMCs or T cells enriched from blood (not recorded which). The CDR3 protein is CASSPRVSGYNEQFF. In DNA form, the CDR3 reads TGCGCCAGCAGCCCCCGGGTTAGCGGATACAATGAGCAGTTCTTC.